Sequencing of this TCR beta chain was carried out in a study of blood T cell repertoires in COVID-19. Across the study: Spain, Italy and the United States supplied samples that represented acute and convalescent COVID-19.

Sequencing used immunoSEQ multiplex PCR; TCRdb keeps in-frame clones, though not all of them. The sample lists about 99,000 clones; roughly 84% were seen once. J was trimmed by 8 bases and V by 1 base; bases with no gene match: 6. Germline CDR1 is MNHNS and CDR2 is SASEGT. The CDR3 loop spans 14 amino acids. The TCR originated in a human donor in a cohort sampled during active or convalescent COVID-19. The chain recombines TRBV6-1 with TRBJ1-2; TRBD1 aligns across 8 bases. The specimen was peripheral blood. CDR3 sequence: CASSEGQGTWGYTF. The CDR3 nucleotides read TGTGCCAGCAGTGAAGGACAGGGGACTTGGGGCTACACCTTC.